The next 4 T cell receptor beta chains were all read from a single sample in a study of CD8+ T cells in alopecia areata. As the sequencing template, cDNA was produced by extracting RNA and reverse transcribing it. Here immunoSEQ multiplex PCR was the method, and the copy in TCRdb shows in-frame clones only, minus some. The sample yields 80,000 to 100,000 clones, approximately 42% seen once. Sequenced: CD4+ T cells sorted from blood. These receptors all come from a human donor with alopecia areata.

The V gene is TRBV7-9, the J gene TRBJ2-5; tentative D call: TRBD2 (6 bases). With 0 bases removed from V and 2 bases from J, the gap between germline ends came to 7 bases. The CDR3 extends over 14 amino acids. Germline loops: CDR1 SEHNR, CDR2 FQNEAQ (reference sequence). CDR3 coding DNA: TGTGCCAGCAGCTTAGCAGGGAGGCAAGAGACCCAGTACTTC. Amino acid sequence: CASSLAGRQETQYF.

The chain combines TRBV4-3 with TRBJ2-5, with TRBD2 matching over 9 bases. The CDR3 length is 16 residues. Germline CDR1 reads LGHNA; CDR2 reads YSLEER. After removal of 0 bases from V and 3 bases from J, the junction contained 5 bases not matched to a gene. DNA of the CDR3: TGCGCCAGCAGCCAAGAATTGGCTAGCGGGGAAGAGACCCAGTACTTC. This gives the protein CASSQELASGEETQYF.

The chain carries TRBV5-1 and TRBJ2-5; D is uncertain. The germline V gene has CDR1 SGHRS and CDR2 YFSETQ. V shed 0 bases and J shed 2 bases, with 8 bases lying between them. CDR3 size: 14 residues. CDR3 in DNA: TGCGCCAGCAGCTTGGCCGGCCGGCAAGAGACCCAGTACTTC. Translated: CASSLAGRQETQYF.

V gene TRBV2 combines with J gene TRBJ2-5; D unresolved. The CDR3 extends over 12 amino acids. The V end was cut by 6 bases, the J end by 0 bases, with 5 bases between. Germline V gene data show CDR1 as SNHLY and CDR2 as FYNNEI. The CDR3 DNA follows: TGTGCCAGCAGAAACTACCAAGAGACCCAGTACTTC. This translates into CASRNYQETQYF.